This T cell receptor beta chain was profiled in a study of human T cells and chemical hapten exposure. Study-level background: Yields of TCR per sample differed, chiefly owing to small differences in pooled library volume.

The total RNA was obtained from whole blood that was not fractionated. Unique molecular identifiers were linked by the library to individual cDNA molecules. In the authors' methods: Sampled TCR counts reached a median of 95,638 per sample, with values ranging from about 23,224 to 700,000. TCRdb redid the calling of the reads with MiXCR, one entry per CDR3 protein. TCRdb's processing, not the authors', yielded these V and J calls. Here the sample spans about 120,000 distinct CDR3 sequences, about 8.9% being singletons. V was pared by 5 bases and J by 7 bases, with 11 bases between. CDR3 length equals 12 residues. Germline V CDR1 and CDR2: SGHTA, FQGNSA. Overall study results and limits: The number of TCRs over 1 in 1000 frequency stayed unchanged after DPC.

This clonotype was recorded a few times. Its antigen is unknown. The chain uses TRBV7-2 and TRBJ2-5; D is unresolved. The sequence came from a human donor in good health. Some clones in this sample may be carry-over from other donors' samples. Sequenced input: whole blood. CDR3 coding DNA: TGTGCCAGCAGCCTCACAACGGGGACCCAGTACTTC. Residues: CASSLTTGTQYF. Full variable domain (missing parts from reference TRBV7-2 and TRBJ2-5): GAGVSQSPSNKVTEKGKDVELRCDPISGHTALYWYRQSLGQGLEFLIYFQGNSAPDKSGLPSDRFSAERTGGSVSTLTIQRTQQEDSAVYLCASSLTTGTQYFGPGTRLLVL.